This T cell receptor beta chain was documented in a study of blood T cell repertoires in COVID-19. Across the whole study: Samples of COVID-19 (acute and convalescent) were obtained from the United States, Italy and Spain. Sources were T cells, B-cell-depleted T cells, or PBMCs; the material itself was cDNA or gDNA.

Germline loops: CDR1 SNHLY, CDR2 FYNNEI. The CDR3 sequence is 12 residues long. Trimming took off 2 bases at V and 6 bases at J, with 7 bases between the two ends. Methods used by the authors: How many nucleated cells were present was estimated from reference gene primer amplification. The data were produced by immunoSEQ multiplex PCR, yet TCRdb's version contains in-frame clones alone and is incomplete. V, J and clone size are taken as reported in that table, and D and trimming were inferred from the DNA itself. This sample has 35,000 to 50,000 clones; about nine tenths occur once, and the top ten carry around 14%.

The clonotype was recovered from a woman aged 25 to 39 in a cohort sampled during active COVID-19. The chain is built from TRBV2 and TRBJ1-2; D might be TRBD1 (6 bases). The sequencing input was peripheral blood. CDR3 loop: CASSEQGNGYTF. The CDR3 region has the DNA TGTGCCAGCAGTGAACAGGGGAATGGCTACACCTTC.